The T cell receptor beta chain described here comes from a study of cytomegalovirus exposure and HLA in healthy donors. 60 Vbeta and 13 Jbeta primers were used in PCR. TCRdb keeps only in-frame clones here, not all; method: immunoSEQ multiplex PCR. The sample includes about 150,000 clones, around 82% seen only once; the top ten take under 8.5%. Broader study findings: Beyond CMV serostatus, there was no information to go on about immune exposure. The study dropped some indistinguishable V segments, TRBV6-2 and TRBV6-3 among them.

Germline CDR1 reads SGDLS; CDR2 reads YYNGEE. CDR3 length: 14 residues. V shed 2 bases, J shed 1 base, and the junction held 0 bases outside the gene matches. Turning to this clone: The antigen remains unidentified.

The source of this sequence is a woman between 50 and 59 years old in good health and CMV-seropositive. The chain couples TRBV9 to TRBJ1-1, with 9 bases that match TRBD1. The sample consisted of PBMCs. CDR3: CASSVGQGNTEAFF. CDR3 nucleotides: TGTGCCAGCAGCGTGGGACAGGGGAACACTGAAGCTTTCTTT.